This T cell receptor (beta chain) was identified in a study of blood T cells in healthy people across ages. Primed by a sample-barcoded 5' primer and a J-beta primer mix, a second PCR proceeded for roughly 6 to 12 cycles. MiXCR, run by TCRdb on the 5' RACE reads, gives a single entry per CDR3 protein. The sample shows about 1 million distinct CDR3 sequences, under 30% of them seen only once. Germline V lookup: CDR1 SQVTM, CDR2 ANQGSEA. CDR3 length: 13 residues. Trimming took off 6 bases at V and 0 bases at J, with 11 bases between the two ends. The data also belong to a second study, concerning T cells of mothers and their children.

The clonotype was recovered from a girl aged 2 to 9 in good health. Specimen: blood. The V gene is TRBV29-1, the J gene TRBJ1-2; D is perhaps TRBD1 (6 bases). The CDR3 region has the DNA TGCAGCGTAGGGGGGCCCGCTAACTATGGCTACACCTTC. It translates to CSVGGPANYGYTF.